This T cell receptor (beta chain) is drawn from a study of control samples from healthy donors and cancer patients. Produced via immunoSEQ multiplex PCR; TCRdb's table is partial and in-frame only. The sample lists about 24,000 clones, approximately 80% occurring once. The germline V gene encodes CDR1 KGHSY and CDR2 FQNENV. The V and J ends lost 3 bases and 7 bases, in that order; junction bases with no gene match: 8. The CDR3 is made up of 16 amino acids. The sequencing input was PBMCs. The chain employs TRBV16 and TRBJ1-6; 8 nucleotides align to TRBD1. The receptor's source is a man in his 60s with head and neck cancer. CDR3 sequence: CASSQWGTGVNSPLHF. Written as DNA, the CDR3 is TGTGCCAGCAGCCAGTGGGGGACAGGAGTCAATTCACCCCTCCACTTT.